This TCR beta chain was recorded in a study of T-cell reconstitution after alpha-beta-depleted transplantation in children listed by TCRdb under 2016. Regarding the complete study: The study quantitatively tracked T-cell immune reconstitution after TCRalphabeta/CD19-depleted allogeneic hematopoietic cell transplantation in children using TCR repertoire profiling.

The method was PCR. Sequencing instrument: Illumina HiSeq 2500. Molecular barcoding was employed in the preparation of TCR libraries, with unique molecular identifiers being used to normalize TCRbeta repertoire quantification. TCRdb reanalyzed the raw reads on its own, using fastp at Q25 for trimming and MiXCR for clone calling, and kept in-frame beta chains. A single entry per CDR3 protein holds the most common genes and DNA from its merged rows. For this sample there are approximately 390,000 distinct CDR3 sequences; about 11% appear just once. The ten largest account for approximately 5% of the sample. This clonotype was counted between two and nine times. Which antigen it targets is not known. At one end the junction does not follow the germline gene, possibly because of a read error. CDR1 and CDR2 were assigned from the germline V gene as SGHRS and YFSETQ. The CDR3 goes from the cysteine to the phenylalanine over 15 residues. The retained sequence is limited to the CDR3, 45 bases, with the frame set at the first base.

The TCR originated in a human donor who donated a stem cell graft to a child with acute myeloid leukemia. The input for sequencing was PBMCs from the stem cell graft donor, taken from the stem cell graft. The sequence joins TRBV5-1 to TRBJ2-6; a weak D assignment points to TRBD1 (5 bases agree). The DNA sequence is as follows: TGCGCCAGCAGAGATAGGACGAATGGGGCCAACGGCCTGACTTTC. Its protein product is CASRDRTNGANGLTF. The CDR3, completed at both ends by the reference TRBV5-1 and TRBJ2-6 genes, gives the full variable domain KAGVTQTPRYLIKTRGQQVTLSCSPISGHRSVSWYQQTPGQGLQFLFEYFSETQRNKGNFPGRFSGRQFSNSRSEMNVSTLELGDSALYLCASRDRTNGANGLTFGAGSRLTVL.